What follows describes a single T cell receptor (beta chain). cDNA synthesis used the whole RNA isolate, giving expressed TCRB sequences. The assay was immunoSEQ multiplex PCR, and TCRdb's table has in-frame clones only and misses some. The sample lists about 620,000 clones; around a sixth were seen once. This specimen belongs to a study of beta chain features in type 1 diabetes. CDR3 size: 13 residues. Germline values: CDR1 SGHRS, CDR2 YFSETQ. Trimming left V 4 bases short and J 8 bases short, with 13 bases between. This TCR derives from a man between 18 and 29 years old in good health. Input material: naive CD4+ T cells from blood. The J gene is TRBJ2-4, the V gene TRBV5-1; possibly TRBD2 for D (6 bases). In DNA form, the CDR3 reads TGCGCCAGCAGCCTCAAGGGACTCCACATTCAGTACTTC. It encodes CASSLKGLHIQYF.